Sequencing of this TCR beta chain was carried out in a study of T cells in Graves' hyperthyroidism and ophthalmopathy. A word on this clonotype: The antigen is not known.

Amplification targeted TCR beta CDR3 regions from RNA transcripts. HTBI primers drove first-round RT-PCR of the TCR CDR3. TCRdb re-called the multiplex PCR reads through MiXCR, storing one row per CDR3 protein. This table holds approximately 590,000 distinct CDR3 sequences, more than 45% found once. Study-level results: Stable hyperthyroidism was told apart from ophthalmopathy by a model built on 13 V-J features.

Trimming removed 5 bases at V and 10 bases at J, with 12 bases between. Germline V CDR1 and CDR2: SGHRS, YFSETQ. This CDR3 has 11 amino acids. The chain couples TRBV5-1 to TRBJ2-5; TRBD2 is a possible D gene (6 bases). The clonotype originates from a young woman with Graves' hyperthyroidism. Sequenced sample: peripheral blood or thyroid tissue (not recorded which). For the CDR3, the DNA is TGCGCCAGCAGGGGGGGACTTTTCCAGTACTTC. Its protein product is CASRGGLFQYF.